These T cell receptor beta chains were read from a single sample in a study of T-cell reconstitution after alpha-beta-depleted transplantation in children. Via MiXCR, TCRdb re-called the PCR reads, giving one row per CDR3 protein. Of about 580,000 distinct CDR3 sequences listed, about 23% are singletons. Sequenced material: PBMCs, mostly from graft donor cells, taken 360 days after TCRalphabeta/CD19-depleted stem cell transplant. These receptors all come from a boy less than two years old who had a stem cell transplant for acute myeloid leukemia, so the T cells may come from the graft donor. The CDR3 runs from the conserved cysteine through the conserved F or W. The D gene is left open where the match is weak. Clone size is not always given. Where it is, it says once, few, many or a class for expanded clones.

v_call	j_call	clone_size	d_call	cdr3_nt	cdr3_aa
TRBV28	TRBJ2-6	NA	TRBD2	TGTGCCAGCAGTTTGGGAGCGGGGAGGGCCAACGTCCTGACTTTC	CASSLGAGRANVLTF
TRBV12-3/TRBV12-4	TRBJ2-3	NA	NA	TGTGCCAGCAGATTCACCCTAGGGTTGGGGGTCGCAGATACGCAGTATTTT	CASRFTLGLGVADTQYF
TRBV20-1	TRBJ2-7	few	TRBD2	TGCAGTGCTAGAGATCCTAGCGGGCGCTCCTACGAGCAGTACTTC	CSARDPSGRSYEQYF
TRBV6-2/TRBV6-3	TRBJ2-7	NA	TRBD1	TGTGCCACCTGGACAGGGCGCGAGCAGTACTTC	CATWTGREQYF
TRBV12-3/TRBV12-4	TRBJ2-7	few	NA	TGTGCCAGCAGTTTAGCGCTACCGGGACTCCTCTACGAGCAGTACTTC	CASSLALPGLLYEQYF
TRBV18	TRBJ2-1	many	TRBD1	TGTGCCAGCTCACCACTGGACAGGGCCAATGAGCAGTTCTTC	CASSPLDRANEQFF
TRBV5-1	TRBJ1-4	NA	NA	TGCGCCAGCAGCTTGGTTATGGGGAAGGAAGCGGCTGAAAAACTGTTTTTT	CASSLVMGKEAAEKLFF
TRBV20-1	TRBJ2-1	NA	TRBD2	TGCAGTGCTGGCCTGACTAGCGGGGGTCCCTACAATGAGCAGTTCTTC	CSAGLTSGGPYNEQFF
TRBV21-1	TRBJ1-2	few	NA	TGTGCCAGCACCCTCTATGGCTACACCTTC	CASTLYGYTF
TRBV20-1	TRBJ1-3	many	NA	TGCAGTGCTAGAGGGCCGCGTGGGGTAGCGGGAAACACCATATATTTT	CSARGPRGVAGNTIYF
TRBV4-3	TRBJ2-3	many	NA	TGCGCCAGCAGCCAAGTGTCAAGCACTACGCAGTATTTT	CASSQVSSTTQYF
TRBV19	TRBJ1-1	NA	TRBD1	TGTGCCAGTAGTATCAGTCAGGGGGAGAAGGCTGAAGCTTTCTTT	CASSISQGEKAEAFF
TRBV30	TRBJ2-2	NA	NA	TGTGCCTGGAGTGTACACGGGGGCACCGGGGAGCTGTTTTTT	CAWSVHGGTGELFF
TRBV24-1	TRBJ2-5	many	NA	TGTGCCACCAGTGATTTAGAGACCCAGTACTTC	CATSDLETQYF
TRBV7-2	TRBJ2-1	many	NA	TGTGCCAGCAGCTCACAGGGAGGCCCCTACAATGAGCAGTTCTTC	CASSSQGGPYNEQFF
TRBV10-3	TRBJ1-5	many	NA	TGTGCCATCAGTGAAGGGAGGAATCAGCCCCAGCATTTT	CAISEGRNQPQHF
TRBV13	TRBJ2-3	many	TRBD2	TGTGCCAGCAGCCCCCGGTCCCGCGGGGGGGTCGATACGCAGTATTTT	CASSPRSRGGVDTQYF
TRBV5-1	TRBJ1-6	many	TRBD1	TGCGCCAGCAGCCCGAGACAGGGGGAGAATTCACCCCTCCACTTT	CASSPRQGENSPLHF
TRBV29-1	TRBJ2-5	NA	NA	TGCAGCGTTGGGATAGTGGGAGAGACCCAGTACTTC	CSVGIVGETQYF
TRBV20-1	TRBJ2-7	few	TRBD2	TGCAGTGCTAGAGTTGCGGGGGGGCGAGGCACCTACGAGCAGTACTTC	CSARVAGGRGTYEQYF
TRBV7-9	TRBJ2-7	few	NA	TGTGCCAGCAGCGCAGCGTATCTGAAGGAGCAGTACTTC	CASSAAYLKEQYF
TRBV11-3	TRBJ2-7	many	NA	TGTGCCAGCAGCTTGGGGGACATCGCAATAAAGGAGCAGTACTTC	CASSLGDIAIKEQYF
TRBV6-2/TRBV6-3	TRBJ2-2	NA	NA	TGTGCCAGCAGCCAAATCGGCGGGGAGCTGTTTTTT	CASSQIGGELFF
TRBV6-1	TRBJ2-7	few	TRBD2	TGTGCCAGCAGTGGGACTAGCGGGGACGAGCAGTACTTC	CASSGTSGDEQYF
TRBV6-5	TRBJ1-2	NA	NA	TGTGCCAGCAGTTACCAGGGGAATGGCTACACCTTC	CASSYQGNGYTF
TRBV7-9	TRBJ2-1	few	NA	TGTGCCAGCAGCTCCGAGAGGACGGTTAGAAGACTCGATGAGCAGTTCTTC	CASSSERTVRRLDEQFF
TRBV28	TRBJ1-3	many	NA	TGTGCCAGTTCACCTGGGGCCTCTGGAAACACCATATATTTT	CASSPGASGNTIYF
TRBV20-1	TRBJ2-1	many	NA	TGCAGTGCACCCGTAGGGGGGACGAATGAGCAGTTCTTC	CSAPVGGTNEQFF
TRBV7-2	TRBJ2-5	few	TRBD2	TGTGCCAGCAGCCTACTAGCGGGGGACCAAGAGACCCAGTACTTC	CASSLLAGDQETQYF
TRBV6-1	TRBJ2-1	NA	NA	TGTGCCAGCAGTGAACCTGGGAATGTGCGGATTTACAATGAGCAGTTCTTC	CASSEPGNVRIYNEQFF
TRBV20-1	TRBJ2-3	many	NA	TGCAGTGCTAGGAGGCAGGGAGTACAGTATTTT	CSARRQGVQYF
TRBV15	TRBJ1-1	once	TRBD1	TGTGCCACCAGCAGACCCGGGACAGGGGCCTTAAACACTGAAGCTTTCTTT	CATSRPGTGALNTEAFF
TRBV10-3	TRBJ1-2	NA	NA	TGTGCCATCAGTGAAGAGGGATTCTTCTATGGCTACACCTTC	CAISEEGFFYGYTF
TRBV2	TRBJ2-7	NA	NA	TGTGCCAGCAGTGCCCGGGGGCAATACTACGAGCAGTACTTC	CASSARGQYYEQYF
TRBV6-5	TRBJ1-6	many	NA	TGTGCCAGCAGTTGGGGGGGCCCTAGTTTGGGTTCACCCCTCCACTTT	CASSWGGPSLGSPLHF
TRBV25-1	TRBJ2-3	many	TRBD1	TGTGCCAGCAGTGACCTCGGGACAGGGGTGTTAGATACGCAGTATTTT	CASSDLGTGVLDTQYF
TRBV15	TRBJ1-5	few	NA	TGTGCCACCAGCAGAGATGCGAACAATCAGCCCCAGCATTTT	CATSRDANNQPQHF
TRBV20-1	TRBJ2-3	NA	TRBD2	TGCAGTGCACCCCTAGCGGGAACGGGCACAGATACGCAGTATTTT	CSAPLAGTGTDTQYF
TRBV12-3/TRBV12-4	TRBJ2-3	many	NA	TGTGCCACCGAGGACACACGGGATTTT	CATEDTRDF
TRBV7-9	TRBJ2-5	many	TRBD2	TGTGCCAGCAGCCGTAGCGGGGGTGAGACCCAGTACTTC	CASSRSGGETQYF
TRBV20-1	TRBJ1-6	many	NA	TGCAGTGCTAGAGGGACAGAAGATTCACCCCTCCACTTT	CSARGTEDSPLHF
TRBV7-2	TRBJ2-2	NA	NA	TGTGCCAGCAGTGACAGTCACACCGGGGAGCTGTTTTTT	CASSDSHTGELFF
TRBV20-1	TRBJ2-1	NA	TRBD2	TGCAGTGTTCCAAGCGGGGCAAATGAGCAGTTCTTC	CSVPSGANEQFF
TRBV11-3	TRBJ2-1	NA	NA	TGTGCCAGCAGCTTTGGGGTGGGGCCCAATGAGCAGTTCTTC	CASSFGVGPNEQFF
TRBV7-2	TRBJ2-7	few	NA	TGTGCCAGCAGCGGACGGACAGGGACTATCGGCGAGCAGTACTTC	CASSGRTGTIGEQYF
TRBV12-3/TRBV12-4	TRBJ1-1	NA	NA	TGTGCCAGCAGTTGGCCGGGCCGGGAGACTGAAGCTTTCTTT	CASSWPGRETEAFF
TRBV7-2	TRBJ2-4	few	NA	TGTGCCAGCAGCCCCTTAGGGGGGGCGACGGGCATTCAGTACTTC	CASSPLGGATGIQYF
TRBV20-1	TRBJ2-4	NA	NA	TGCAGTGCTAGAGTTGACAGAGGATTAGCCAAAAACATTCAGTACTTC	CSARVDRGLAKNIQYF
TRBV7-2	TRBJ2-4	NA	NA	TGTGCCAGCAGCCCCCGGGGGAAAGTATTGGCCAAAAACATTCAGTACTTC	CASSPRGKVLAKNIQYF
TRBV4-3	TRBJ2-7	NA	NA	TGCGCCAGCAGCCAAGGGAGATGGGCGTGGCTCCACGAGCAGTACTTC	CASSQGRWAWLHEQYF
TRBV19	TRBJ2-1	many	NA	TGTGCCAGTACGAGCGGGTCATCCTACAATGAGCAGTTCTTC	CASTSGSSYNEQFF
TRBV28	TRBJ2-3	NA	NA	TGTGCCAGCAGTCCCCCGCGCGCAGATACGCAGTATTTT	CASSPPRADTQYF
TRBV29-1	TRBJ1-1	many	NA	TGCAGCGTTGAAGGGGAGGTGAAGGCTTTCTTT	CSVEGEVKAFF
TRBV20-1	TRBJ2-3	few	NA	TGCAGTGCTAGAGGCAGTTCCTGGAATCTTAGGCAGTATTTT	CSARGSSWNLRQYF
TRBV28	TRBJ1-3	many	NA	TGTGCCAGCAGTTTACACAGCTCTGGAAACACCATATATTTT	CASSLHSSGNTIYF
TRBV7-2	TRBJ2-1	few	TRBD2	TGTGCCAGCAGCTTAGTTCGGGGGGTAGGCAATGAGCAGTTCTTC	CASSLVRGVGNEQFF
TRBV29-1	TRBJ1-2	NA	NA	TGCAGCGTTGCCAGGGACGGTGGCTACACCTTC	CSVARDGGYTF